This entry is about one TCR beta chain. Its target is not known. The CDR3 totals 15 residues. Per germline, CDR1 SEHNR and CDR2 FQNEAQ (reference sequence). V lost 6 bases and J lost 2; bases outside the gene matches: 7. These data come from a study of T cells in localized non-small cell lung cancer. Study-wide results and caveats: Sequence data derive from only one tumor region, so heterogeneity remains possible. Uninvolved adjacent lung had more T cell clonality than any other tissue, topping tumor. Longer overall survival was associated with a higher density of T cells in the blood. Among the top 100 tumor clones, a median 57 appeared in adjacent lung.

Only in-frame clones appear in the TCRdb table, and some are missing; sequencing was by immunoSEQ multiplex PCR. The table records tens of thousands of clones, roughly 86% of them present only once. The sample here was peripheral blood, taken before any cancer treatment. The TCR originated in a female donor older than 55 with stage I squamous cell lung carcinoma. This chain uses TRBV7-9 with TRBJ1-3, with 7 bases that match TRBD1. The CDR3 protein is CASSDTGTAGNTIYF. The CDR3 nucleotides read TGTGCCAGCAGTGATACCGGGACAGCTGGAAACACCATATATTTT.